This TCR beta chain was profiled in a study of shared clonotypes between healthy human individuals. Study-level points and caveats: Larger richness was generally estimated for naive than memory subsets. Sequencing depth was predicted to influence how clonotypes are shared among donors.

With regard to this clone: Its matching antigen is unknown.

Evenly divided among several immunoSEQ plates was the genomic DNA of each subset. Sequencing used immunoSEQ multiplex PCR; TCRdb keeps in-frame clones, though not all of them. The table has 1.6 million or so clones, less than 99% seen once; the top ten hold approximately 0.38%. With V trimmed by 3 bases and J by 8 bases, 8 bases remained unmatched. There are 15 residues in the CDR3. Looked up from germline, CDR1 is LNHDA and CDR2 is SQIVND (reference sequence). The chain combines TRBV19 with TRBJ1-4, with 8 nucleotides matching TRBD1. Material: naive CD4+ T cells sorted from blood. Subset denoted: CD45RA+ positively selected. This sequence was found in a man aged 30 to 39 in good health. CDR3: CASSITGTGKEKLFF. The CDR3 coding sequence is TGTGCCAGTAGTATTACCGGGACAGGAAAAGAAAAACTGTTTTTT.